The clone carrying this T cell receptor beta chain came up many times. The antigen is undetermined. This record comes from a study of regulatory T cells in long-lasting Graves disease. Study-wide findings and caveats: Favored gene segments in persistent disease were TRBV28, TRBJ1-2 and TRBJ2-5.

Time point described: newly diagnosed GD, antithyroid drugs for less than 3 months. RNA extracted from PBMCs served as the sequencing template. iRepertoire HTBI primers and Arm-PCR of CDR3 regions built TCR beta libraries. TCRdb used MiXCR to reprocess the multiplex PCR reads, holding one entry per CDR3 protein. This table holds over 300,000 distinct CDR3 sequences, 15% to 18% found once. CDR1 and CDR2 from the germline V gene are KGHDR and SFDVKD. The CDR3 is 14 amino acids. Trimming took 3 bases from V and 6 from J; bases not matched to a gene: 4. This chain links TRBV24-1 with TRBJ2-1; 7 bases match TRBD2. The source material was peripheral blood mononuclear cells (PBMCs), sampled at new diagnosis, from a patient treated with antithyroid drugs. This receptor was identified in a female donor with Graves disease. The CDR3 region is CATSDPGGGNEQFF. Here the CDR3 DNA reads TGTGCCACCAGTGATCCTGGGGGGGGCAATGAGCAGTTCTTC.